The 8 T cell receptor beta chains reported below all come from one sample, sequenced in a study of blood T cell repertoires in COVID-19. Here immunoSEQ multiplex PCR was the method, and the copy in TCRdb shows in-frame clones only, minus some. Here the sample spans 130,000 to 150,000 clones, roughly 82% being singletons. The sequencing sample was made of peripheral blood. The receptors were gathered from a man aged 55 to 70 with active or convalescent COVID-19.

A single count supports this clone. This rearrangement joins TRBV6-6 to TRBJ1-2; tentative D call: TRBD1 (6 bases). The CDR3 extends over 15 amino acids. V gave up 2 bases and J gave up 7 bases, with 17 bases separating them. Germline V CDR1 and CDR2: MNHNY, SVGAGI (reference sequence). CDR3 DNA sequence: TGTGCCAGCAGTTACCCGGGTCTACAAGGGGGTGGCTACACCTTC. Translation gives CASSYPGLQGGGYTF.

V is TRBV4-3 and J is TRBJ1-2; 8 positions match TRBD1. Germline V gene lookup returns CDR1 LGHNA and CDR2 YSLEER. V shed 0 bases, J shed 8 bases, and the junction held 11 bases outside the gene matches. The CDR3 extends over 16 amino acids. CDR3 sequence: CASSQDRRGRAEGYTF. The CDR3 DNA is TGCGCCAGCAGCCAAGATCGCAGGGGGCGGGCTGAGGGCTACACCTTC.

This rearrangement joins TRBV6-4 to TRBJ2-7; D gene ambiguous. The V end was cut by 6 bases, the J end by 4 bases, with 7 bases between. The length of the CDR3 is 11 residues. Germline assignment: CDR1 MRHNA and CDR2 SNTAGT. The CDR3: CASSAIYEQYV. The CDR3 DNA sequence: TGTGCCAGCAGCGCTATATACGAGCAGTACGTC.

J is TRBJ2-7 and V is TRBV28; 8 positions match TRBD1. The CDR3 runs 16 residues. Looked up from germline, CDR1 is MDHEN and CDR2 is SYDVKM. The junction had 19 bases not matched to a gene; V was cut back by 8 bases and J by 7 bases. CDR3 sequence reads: CASGGYTRTRGREQYV. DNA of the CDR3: TGTGCCAGCGGGGGCTATACAAGAACCAGGGGGCGGGAGCAGTACGTC.

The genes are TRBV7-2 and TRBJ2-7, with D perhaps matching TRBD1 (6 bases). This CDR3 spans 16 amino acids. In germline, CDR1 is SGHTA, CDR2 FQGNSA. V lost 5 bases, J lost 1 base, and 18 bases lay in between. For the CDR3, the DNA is TGTGCCAGCAGCGGAACAGGGCTATACCAGTCCTACGAGCAGTACTTC. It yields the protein CASSGTGLYQSYEQYF.

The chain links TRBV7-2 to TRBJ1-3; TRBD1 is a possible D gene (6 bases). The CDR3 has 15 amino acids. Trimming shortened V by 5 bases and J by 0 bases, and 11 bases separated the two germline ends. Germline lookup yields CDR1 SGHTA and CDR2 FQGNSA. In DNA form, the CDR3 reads TGTGCCAGCAGCCCAGGGGTGTTCTCTGGAAACACCATATATTTT. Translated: CASSPGVFSGNTIYF.

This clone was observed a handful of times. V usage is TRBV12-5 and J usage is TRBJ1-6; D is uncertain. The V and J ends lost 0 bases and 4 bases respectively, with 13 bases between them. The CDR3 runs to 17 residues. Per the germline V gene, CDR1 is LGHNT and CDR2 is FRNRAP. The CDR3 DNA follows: TGTGCTAGTGGTTTGGTAGGAGGACGGAGGTATAATTCACCCCTCCACTTT. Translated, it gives CASGLVGGRRYNSPLHF.

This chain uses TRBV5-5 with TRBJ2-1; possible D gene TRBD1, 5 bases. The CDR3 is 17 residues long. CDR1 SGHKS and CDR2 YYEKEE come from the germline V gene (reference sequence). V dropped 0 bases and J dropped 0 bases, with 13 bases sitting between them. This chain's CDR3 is CASSLDSQGSSYNEQFF. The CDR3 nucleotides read TGTGCCAGCAGCTTGGACAGTCAGGGTAGCTCCTACAATGAGCAGTTCTTC.